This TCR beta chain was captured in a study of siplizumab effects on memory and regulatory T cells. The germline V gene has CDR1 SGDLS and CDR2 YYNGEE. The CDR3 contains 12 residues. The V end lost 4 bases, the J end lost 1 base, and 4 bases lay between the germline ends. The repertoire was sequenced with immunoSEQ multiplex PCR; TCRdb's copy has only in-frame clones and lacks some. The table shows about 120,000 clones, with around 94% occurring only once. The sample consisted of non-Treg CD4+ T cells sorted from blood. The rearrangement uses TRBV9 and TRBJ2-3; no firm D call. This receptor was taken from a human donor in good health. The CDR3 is CASSPRTDTQYF. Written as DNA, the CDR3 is TGTGCCAGCAGCCCACGCACAGATACGCAGTATTTT.